These 8 T cell receptor beta chains came from one sample sequenced in a study of response to subunit inactivated influenza vaccine. Each CDR3 protein gets one entry after TCRdb re-called the RT-PCR reads with MiXCR. The table has 300,000 to 350,000 distinct CDR3 sequences, roughly 22% seen once. The source was PBMCs from blood, collected about 20 months after vaccination. Receptors were obtained from a man aged 45 to 75 who received an inactivated influenza vaccine.

The table lists this clonotype with a few counts. The rearrangement links TRBV7-2 to TRBJ2-7; the D gene is possibly TRBD1 (5 bases). The V gene's germline CDR1 is SGHTA and CDR2 FQGNSA. CDR3 size: 13 residues. The germline V and J ends were trimmed by 1 base and 6 bases, with 10 bases remaining between them. The CDR3 protein is CASSLVVRGEQYF. The DNA of the CDR3 is TGTGCCAGCAGCTTAGTTGTTAGGGGCGAGCAGTACTTC.

In this sample, this clonotype turned up a few times. This chain links TRBV6-1 with TRBJ1-5, with TRBD1 matching 7 bases. Trimming took 4 bases from V and 6 from J; bases not matched to a gene: 6. Looked up from germline, CDR1 is MNHNS and CDR2 is SASEGT. This CDR3 contains 14 residues. This chain's CDR3 is CASSGTGQSQPQHF. The CDR3 DNA follows: TGTGCCAGCAGTGGAACGGGACAGTCTCAGCCCCAGCATTTT.

The chain couples TRBV7-2 to TRBJ1-1, with D possibly being TRBD1 (5 bases). CDR3 length: 14 residues. Trimming cost V 4 bases and J 0 bases, with 9 bases left between them. Germline V gene lookup returns CDR1 SGHTA and CDR2 FQGNSA. The CDR3 DNA sequence: TGTGCCAGCAGCTGGGGCGGCCTGAACACTGAAGCTTTCTTT. Encoded protein: CASSWGGLNTEAFF. Full variable domain (rest looked up from reference TRBV7-2 and TRBJ1-1): GAGVSQSPSNKVTEKGKDVELRCDPISGHTALYWYRQSLGQGLEFLIYFQGNSAPDKSGLPSDRFSAERTGGSVSTLTIQRTQQEDSAVYLCASSWGGLNTEAFFGQGTRLTVV.

There are many counts of this clonotype. The chain has TRBV12-3 or TRBV12-4 and TRBJ1-2; D is unresolved. V lost 2 bases and J lost 4, with 8 bases in between. The CDR3 is made up of 13 amino acids. CDR3 sequence (DNA): TGTGCCAGCAGTTTAACCAGGTTCTATGGCTACACCTTC. It yields the protein CASSLTRFYGYTF.

This clonotype was observed a handful of times. The chain employs TRBV19 and TRBJ1-1; 7 bases agree with TRBD1. The CDR3 has 17 residues. Germline CDR1 LNHDA, CDR2 SQIVND (reference sequence). The ends lost 2 bases at V and 5 bases at J; junction bases unmatched: 14. DNA for the CDR3: TGTGCCAGTAGTATACAGACAGGGCGCGGGGGGAGAACTGAAGCTTTCTTT. Its protein is CASSIQTGRGGRTEAFF.

This clonotype showed up just a few times. The rearrangement links TRBV4-1 to TRBJ1-5, with D possibly being TRBD1 (5 bases). The CDR3 has 14 residues. Per the germline V gene, CDR1 is MGHRA and CDR2 is YSYEKL. The germline V and J ends were trimmed by 0 bases and 4 bases, with 7 bases remaining between them. CDR3 sequence (DNA): TGCGCCAGCAGCCAAGATCGACAGAATCAGCCCCAGCATTTT. It translates to CASSQDRQNQPQHF.

This clonotype was picked up a small number of times. This sequence joins TRBV7-9 and TRBJ1-3; possibly TRBD1 for D (6 bases). Trimming removed 5 bases at V and 0 bases at J, with 14 bases between. Looked up from germline, CDR1 is SEHNR and CDR2 is FQNEAQ (reference sequence). The CDR3 has 16 residues. The DNA for the CDR3 is TGTGCCAGCAGCCTAGGACAGTCAAACTCTGGAAACACCATATATTTT. Its protein product is CASSLGQSNSGNTIYF.

The CDR3 nucleotides are TGTGCCAGCAGCGTAGAGAGGGGGCTCCAAGAGACCCAGTACTTC. This translates into CASSVERGLQETQYF. V usage is TRBV9 and J usage is TRBJ2-5; 7 bases map to TRBD1. Germline-derived CDR1 and CDR2 are SGDLS and YYNGEE. The CDR3 consists of 15 residues. J lost 1 base, V lost 0 bases, and 3 bases had no gene match.